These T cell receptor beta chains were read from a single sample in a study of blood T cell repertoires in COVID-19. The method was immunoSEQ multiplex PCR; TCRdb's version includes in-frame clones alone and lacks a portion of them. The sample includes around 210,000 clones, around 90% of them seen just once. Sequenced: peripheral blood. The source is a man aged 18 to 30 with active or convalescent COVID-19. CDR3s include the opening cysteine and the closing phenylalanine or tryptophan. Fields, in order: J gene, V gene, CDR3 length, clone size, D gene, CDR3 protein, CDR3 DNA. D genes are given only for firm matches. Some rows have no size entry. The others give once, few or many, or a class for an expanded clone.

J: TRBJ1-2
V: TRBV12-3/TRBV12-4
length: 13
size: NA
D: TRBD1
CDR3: CASSRRTGGGYTF
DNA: TGTGCCAGCAGTCGAAGGACAGGGGGTGGCTACACCTTC

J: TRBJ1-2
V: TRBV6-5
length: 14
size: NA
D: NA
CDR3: CASSVGGAINGYTF
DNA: TGTGCCAGCTCCGTGGGAGGGGCGATAAATGGCTACACCTTC

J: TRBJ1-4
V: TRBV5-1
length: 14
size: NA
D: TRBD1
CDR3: CASSVDRADEKLFF
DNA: TGCGCCAGCAGCGTCGACAGGGCCGATGAAAAACTGTTTTTT

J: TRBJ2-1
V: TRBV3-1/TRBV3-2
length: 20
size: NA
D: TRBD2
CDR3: CASSHGKGLAGKVLYNEQFF
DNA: TGTGCCAGCAGCCACGGCAAGGGGCTAGCGGGTAAAGTATTATACAATGAGCAGTTCTTC

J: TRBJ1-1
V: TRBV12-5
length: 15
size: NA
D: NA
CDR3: CASGFRGGWGTEAFF
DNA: TGTGCTAGTGGTTTTAGGGGGGGCTGGGGCACTGAAGCTTTCTTT

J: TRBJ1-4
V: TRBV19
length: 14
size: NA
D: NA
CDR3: CASSIAVGSEKLFF
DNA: TGTGCCAGTAGTATAGCAGTCGGGAGTGAAAAACTGTTTTTT

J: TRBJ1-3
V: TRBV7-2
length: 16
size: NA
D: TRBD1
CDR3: CASSLINRGSGNTIYF
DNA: TGTGCCAGCAGCTTAATCAACAGGGGAAGTGGAAACACCATATATTTT

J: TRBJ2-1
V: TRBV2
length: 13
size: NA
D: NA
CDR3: CASGGSSYNEQFF
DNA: TGTGCCAGCGGAGGGAGCTCCTACAATGAGCAGTTCTTC

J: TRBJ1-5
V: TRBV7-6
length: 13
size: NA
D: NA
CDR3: CASSWGENQPQHF
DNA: TGTGCCAGCAGCTGGGGGGAGAATCAGCCCCAGCATTTT

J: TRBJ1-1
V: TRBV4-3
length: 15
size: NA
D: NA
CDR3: CASSVRGAVNTEAFF
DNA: TGCGCCAGCAGCGTCCGTGGGGCAGTGAACACTGAAGCTTTCTTT

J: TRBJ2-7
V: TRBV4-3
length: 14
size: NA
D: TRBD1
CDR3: CASSLGQGAYEQYF
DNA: TGCGCCAGCAGCCTCGGACAGGGGGCTTACGAGCAGTACTTC

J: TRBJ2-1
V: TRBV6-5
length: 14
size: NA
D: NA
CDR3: CASSTKTNGNEQFF
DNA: TGTGCCAGCAGTACCAAGACTAACGGGAATGAGCAGTTCTTC

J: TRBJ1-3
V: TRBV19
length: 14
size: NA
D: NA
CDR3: CASRTVDSGNTIYF
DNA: TGTGCCAGTAGAACAGTGGACTCTGGAAACACCATATATTTT

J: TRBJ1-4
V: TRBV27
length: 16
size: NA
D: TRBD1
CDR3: CASSLSWGQLNEKLFF
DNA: TGTGCCAGCAGTTTATCCTGGGGACAGCTTAATGAAAAACTGTTTTTT

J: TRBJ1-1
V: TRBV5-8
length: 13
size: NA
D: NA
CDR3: CASSPRRYTEAFF
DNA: TGTGCCAGCAGCCCGAGGAGGTACACTGAAGCTTTCTTT

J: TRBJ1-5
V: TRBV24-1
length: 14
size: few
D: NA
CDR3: CATSGRTSNQPQHF
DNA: TGTGCCACCAGTGGGAGGACTAGCAATCAGCCCCAGCATTTT

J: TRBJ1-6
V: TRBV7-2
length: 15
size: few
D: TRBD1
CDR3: CASSLGQGRNSPLHF
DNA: TGTGCCAGCAGCCTTGGACAGGGTAGGAATTCACCCCTCCACTTT

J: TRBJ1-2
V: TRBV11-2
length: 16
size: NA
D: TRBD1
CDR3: CASSLVGDRGGYGYTF
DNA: TGTGCCAGCAGCTTAGTGGGAGACAGGGGTGGCTATGGCTACACCTTC

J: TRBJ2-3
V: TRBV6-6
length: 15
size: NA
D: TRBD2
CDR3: CASSWEGISTDTQYF
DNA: TGTGCCAGCTCCTGGGAGGGAATTAGCACAGATACGCAGTATTTT

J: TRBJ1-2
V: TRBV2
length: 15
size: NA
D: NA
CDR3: CASSEMMGDYYGYTF
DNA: TGTGCCAGCAGTGAAATGATGGGGGACTACTATGGCTACACCTTC

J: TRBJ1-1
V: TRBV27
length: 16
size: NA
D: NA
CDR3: CASSDTTGQIRGEAFF
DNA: TGTGCCAGCAGTGATACTACCGGACAGATAAGGGGTGAAGCTTTCTTT

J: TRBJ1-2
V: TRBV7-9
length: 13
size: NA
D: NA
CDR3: CASSFDGVYGYTF
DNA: TGTGCCAGCAGCTTCGACGGGGTCTATGGCTACACCTTC

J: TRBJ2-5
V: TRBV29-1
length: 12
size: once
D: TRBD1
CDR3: CSGRQGSETQYF
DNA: TGCAGCGGACGACAGGGGTCAGAGACCCAGTACTTC

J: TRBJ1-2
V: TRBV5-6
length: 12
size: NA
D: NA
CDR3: CASSLGTGGYTF
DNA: TGTGCCAGCAGCTTGGGAACGGGGGGCTACACCTTC

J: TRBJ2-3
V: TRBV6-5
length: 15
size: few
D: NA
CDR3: CASSYGTSSTDTQYF
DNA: TGTGCCAGCAGCTATGGGACAAGCAGCACAGATACGCAGTATTTT

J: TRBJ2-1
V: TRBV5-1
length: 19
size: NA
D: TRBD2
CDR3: CASSPEGLAGAVSYNEQFF
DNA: TGCGCCAGCAGCCCCGAGGGTCTAGCGGGCGCGGTCTCCTACAATGAGCAGTTCTTC

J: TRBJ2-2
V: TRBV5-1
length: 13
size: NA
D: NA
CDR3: CASSLDWTGELFF
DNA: TGCGCCAGCAGCTTGGACTGGACCGGGGAGCTGTTTTTT

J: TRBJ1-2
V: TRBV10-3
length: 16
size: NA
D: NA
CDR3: CAISESRGRVAYGYTF
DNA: TGTGCCATCAGTGAGTCCCGAGGCAGGGTGGCCTATGGCTACACCTTC

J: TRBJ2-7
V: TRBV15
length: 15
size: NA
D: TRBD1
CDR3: CATSRDPTGGYEQYF
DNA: TGTGCCACCAGCAGAGATCCCACAGGGGGCTACGAGCAGTACTTC